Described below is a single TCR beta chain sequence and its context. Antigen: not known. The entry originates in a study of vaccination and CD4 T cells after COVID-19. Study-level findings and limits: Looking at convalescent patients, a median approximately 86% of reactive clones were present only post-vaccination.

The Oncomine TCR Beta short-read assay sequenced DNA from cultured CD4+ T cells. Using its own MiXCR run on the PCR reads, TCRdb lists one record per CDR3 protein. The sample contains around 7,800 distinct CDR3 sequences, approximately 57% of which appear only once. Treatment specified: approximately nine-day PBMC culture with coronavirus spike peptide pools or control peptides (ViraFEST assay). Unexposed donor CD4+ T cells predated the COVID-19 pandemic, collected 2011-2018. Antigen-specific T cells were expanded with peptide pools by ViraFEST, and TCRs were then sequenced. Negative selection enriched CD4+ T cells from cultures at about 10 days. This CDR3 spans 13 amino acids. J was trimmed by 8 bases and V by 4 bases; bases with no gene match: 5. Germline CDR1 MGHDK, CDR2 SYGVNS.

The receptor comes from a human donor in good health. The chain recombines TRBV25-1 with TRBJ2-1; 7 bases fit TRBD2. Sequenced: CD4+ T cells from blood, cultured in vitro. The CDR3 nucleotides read TGTGCCAGCAGTGCCCCGGGGAGGGATGAGCAGTTCTTC. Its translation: CASSAPGRDEQFF.